The following is a T cell receptor beta chain sequence with its context. No antigen is known for it. This sample was taken from a study of cytomegalovirus exposure and HLA in healthy donors. Study details: The use of the same platform for the 110 or so validation repertoires and the 600 to 800 first-cohort repertoires was reported by a later analysis.

Generated by immunoSEQ multiplex PCR, the TCRdb table keeps only in-frame clones and is missing some. This sample yields around 95,000 clones, of which around 85% are seen a single time; 20% belongs to the top ten. Findings of the study overall: The study put roughly 160 TCR beta chains on its list as cytomegalovirus-associated. Rarity held for most TCR sequences, but there were some public TCRs that occurred in many donors. According to a later analysis, TCR clusters from the first cohort tended to co-occur in the 120 or so validation repertoires.

The CDR3 spans 17 residues. Germline V lookup: CDR1 SGHTA, CDR2 FQGNSA. Between the trimmed V and J ends, which lost 1 base and 3 bases, there was a span of 18 bases. What was sequenced was PBMCs. V usage is TRBV7-2 and J usage is TRBJ1-2, with D tentatively TRBD1 (5 bases). This clonotype originated in a man between 18 and 35 years old in good health and CMV-seropositive. The CDR3 DNA is TGTGCCAGCAGCTTAGAGGCGGGGGTATTTCGTCACTATGGCTACACCTTC. It translates to CASSLEAGVFRHYGYTF.